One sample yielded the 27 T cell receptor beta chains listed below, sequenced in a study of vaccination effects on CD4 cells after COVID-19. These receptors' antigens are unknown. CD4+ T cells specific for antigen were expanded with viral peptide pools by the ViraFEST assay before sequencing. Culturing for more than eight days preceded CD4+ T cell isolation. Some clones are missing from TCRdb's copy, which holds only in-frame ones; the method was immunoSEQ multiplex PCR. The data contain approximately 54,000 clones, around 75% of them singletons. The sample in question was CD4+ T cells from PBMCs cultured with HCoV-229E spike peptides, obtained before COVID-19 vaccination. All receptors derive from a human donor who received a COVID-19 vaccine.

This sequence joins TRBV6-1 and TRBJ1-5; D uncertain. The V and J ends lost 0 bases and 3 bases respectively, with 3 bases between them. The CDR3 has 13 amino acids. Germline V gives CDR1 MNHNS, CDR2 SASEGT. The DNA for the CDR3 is TGTGCCAGCAGTGAAGCGCCCAATCAGCCCCAGCATTTT. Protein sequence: CASSEAPNQPQHF.

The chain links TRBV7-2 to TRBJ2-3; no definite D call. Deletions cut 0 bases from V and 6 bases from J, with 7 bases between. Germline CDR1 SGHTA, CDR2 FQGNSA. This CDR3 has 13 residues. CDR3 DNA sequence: TGTGCCAGCAGCTTAGCTGTTTTGGATACGCAGTATTTT. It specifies CASSLAVLDTQYF.

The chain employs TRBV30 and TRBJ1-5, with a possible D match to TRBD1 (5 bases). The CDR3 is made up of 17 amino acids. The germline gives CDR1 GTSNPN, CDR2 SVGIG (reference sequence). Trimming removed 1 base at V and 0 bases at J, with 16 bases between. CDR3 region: CAWSARTGGISNQPQHF. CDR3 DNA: TGTGCCTGGAGTGCCCGTACAGGCGGGATTAGCAATCAGCCCCAGCATTTT.

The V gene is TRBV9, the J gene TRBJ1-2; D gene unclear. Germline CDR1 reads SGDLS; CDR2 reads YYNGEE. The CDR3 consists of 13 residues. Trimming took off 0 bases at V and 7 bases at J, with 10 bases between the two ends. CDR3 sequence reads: CASSVEWGGGYTF. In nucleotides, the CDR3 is TGTGCCAGCAGCGTAGAGTGGGGAGGTGGCTACACCTTC.

DNA for the CDR3: TGTGCCTGGAGAGATCACAAGAACACTGAAGCTTTCTTT. It encodes CAWRDHKNTEAFF. The chain combines TRBV30 with TRBJ1-1; D is unclear. CDR1 is GTSNPN and CDR2 is SVGIG in the germline V gene (reference sequence). There are 13 residues in the CDR3. V lost 3 bases and J 1 base, leaving 9 bases between the germline ends.

The CDR3 reads CATRVENTEAFF. CDR3 DNA: TGTGCCACTAGGGTGGAGAACACTGAAGCTTTCTTT. The genes are TRBV19 and TRBJ1-1; D is undetermined. V was clipped by 10 bases and J by 1 base, with 10 bases between them. Per germline, CDR1 LNHDA and CDR2 SQIVND (reference sequence). The CDR3 sequence is 12 residues long.

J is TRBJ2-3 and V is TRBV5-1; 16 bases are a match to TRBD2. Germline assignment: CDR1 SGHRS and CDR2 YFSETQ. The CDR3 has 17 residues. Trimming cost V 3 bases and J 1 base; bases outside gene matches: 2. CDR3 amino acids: CASSWGTSGGGTDTQYF. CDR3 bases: TGCGCCAGCAGCTGGGGGACTAGCGGGGGGGGCACAGATACGCAGTATTTT.

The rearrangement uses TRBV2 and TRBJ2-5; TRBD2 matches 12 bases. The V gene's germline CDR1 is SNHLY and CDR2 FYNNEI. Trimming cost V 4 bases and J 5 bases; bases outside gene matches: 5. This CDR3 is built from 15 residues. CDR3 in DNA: TGTGCCAGCAGTGTTGGACTAGCGGGGACGGAGACCCAGTACTTC. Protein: CASSVGLAGTETQYF.

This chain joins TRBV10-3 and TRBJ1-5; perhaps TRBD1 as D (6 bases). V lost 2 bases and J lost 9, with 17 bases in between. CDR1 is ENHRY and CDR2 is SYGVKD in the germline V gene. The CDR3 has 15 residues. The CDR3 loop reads CAISEAGARGSPQHF. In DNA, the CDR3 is TGTGCCATCAGTGAGGCAGGGGCCCGCGGGTCGCCCCAGCATTTT.

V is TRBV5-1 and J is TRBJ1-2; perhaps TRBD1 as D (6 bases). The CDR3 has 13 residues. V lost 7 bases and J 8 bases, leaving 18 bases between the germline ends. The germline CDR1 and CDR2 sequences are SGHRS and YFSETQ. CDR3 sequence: CASYSGLQGGYTF. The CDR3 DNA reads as TGCGCCAGCTACTCAGGATTACAGGGAGGCTACACCTTC.

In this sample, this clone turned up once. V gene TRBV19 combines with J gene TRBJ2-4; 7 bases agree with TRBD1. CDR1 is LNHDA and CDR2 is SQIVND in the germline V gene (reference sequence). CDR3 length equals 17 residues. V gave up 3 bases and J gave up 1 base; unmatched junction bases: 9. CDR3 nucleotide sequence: TGTGCCAGTAGTATCGCCCACAGGGGTGATGCCAAAAACATTCAGTACTTC. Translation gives CASSIAHRGDAKNIQYF.

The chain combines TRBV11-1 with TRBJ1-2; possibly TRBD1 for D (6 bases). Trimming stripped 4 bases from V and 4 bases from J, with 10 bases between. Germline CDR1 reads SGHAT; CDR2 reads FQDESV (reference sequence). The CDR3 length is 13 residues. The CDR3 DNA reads TGTGCCAGCAGCTCGGACAGTCTCTATGGCTACACCTTC. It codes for CASSSDSLYGYTF.

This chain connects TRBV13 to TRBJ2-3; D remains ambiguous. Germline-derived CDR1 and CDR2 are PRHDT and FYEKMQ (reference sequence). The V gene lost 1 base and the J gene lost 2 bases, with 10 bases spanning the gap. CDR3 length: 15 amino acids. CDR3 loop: CASSLATFLTDTQYF. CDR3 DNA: TGTGCCAGCAGCTTAGCAACTTTCCTCACAGATACGCAGTATTTT.

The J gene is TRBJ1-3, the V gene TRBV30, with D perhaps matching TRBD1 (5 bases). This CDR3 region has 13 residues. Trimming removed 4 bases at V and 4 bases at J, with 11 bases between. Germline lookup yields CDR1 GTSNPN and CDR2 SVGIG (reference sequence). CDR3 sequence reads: CAWNAPGGNTIYF. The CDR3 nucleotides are TGTGCCTGGAACGCGCCAGGGGGAAACACCATATATTTT.

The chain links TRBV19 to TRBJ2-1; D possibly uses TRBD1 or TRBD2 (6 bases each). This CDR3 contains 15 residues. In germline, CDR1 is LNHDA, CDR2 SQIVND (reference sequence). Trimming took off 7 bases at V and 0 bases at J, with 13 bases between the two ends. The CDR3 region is CASTKGGNSYNEQFF. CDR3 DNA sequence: TGTGCCAGTACTAAGGGGGGAAACTCCTACAATGAGCAGTTCTTC.

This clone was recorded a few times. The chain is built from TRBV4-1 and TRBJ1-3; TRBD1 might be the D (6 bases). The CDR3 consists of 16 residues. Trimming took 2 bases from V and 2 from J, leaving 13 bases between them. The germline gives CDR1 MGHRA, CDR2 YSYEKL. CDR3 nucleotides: TGCGCCAGCAGCCAAATTGGGGGGGGCCCTGGAAACACCATATATTTT. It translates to CASSQIGGGPGNTIYF.

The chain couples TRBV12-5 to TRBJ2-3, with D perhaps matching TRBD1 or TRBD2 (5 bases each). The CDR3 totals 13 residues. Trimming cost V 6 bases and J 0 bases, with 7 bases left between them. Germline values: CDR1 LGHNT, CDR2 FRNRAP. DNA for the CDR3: TGTGCTAGTGGGAGGGGTAGCACAGATACGCAGTATTTT. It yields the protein CASGRGSTDTQYF.

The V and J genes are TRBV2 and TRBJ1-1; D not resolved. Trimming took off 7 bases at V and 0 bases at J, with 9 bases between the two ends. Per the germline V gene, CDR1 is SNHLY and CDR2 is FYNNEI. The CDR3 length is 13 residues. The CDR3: CASNRHMNTEAFF. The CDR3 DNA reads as TGTGCCAGCAATAGACACATGAACACTGAAGCTTTCTTT.

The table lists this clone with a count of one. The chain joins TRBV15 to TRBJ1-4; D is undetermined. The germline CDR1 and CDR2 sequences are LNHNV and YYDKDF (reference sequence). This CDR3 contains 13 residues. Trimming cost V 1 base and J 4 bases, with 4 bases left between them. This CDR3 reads CATSRANNEKLFF. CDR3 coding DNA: TGTGCCACCAGCAGAGCAAATAATGAAAAACTGTTTTTT.

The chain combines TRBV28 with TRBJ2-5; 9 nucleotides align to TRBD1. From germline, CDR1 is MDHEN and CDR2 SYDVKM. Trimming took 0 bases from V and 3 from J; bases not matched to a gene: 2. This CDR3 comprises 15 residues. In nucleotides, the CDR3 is TGTGCCAGCAGTTTATGGACAGGGGGGAAAGAGACCCAGTACTTC. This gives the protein CASSLWTGGKETQYF.

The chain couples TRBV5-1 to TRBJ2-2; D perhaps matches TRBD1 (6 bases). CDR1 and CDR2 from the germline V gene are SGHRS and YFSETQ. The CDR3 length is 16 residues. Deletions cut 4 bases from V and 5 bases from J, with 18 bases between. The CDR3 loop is CASSAIQGGITGELFF. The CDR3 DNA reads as TGCGCCAGCAGCGCGATACAGGGTGGAATAACCGGGGAGCTGTTTTTT.

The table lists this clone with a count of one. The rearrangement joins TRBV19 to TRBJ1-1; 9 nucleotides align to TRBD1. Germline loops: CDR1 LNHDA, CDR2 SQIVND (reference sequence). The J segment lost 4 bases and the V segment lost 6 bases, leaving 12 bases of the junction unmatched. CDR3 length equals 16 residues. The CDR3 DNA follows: TGTGCCAGTAGCCACATCCCCGGGACAGGGACCACTGAAGCTTTCTTT. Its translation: CASSHIPGTGTTEAFF.

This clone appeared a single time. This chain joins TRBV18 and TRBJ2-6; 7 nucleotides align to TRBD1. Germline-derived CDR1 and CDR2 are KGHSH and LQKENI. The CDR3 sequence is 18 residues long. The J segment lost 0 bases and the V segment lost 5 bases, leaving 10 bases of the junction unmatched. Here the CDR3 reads CASSLTGTESSGANVLTF. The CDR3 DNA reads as TGTGCCAGCTCATTAACCGGGACAGAGTCCTCTGGGGCCAACGTCCTGACTTTC.

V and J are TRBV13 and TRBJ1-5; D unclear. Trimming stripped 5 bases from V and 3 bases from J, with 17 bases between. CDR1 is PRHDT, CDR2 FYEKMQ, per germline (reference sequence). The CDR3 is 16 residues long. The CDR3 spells CASSRKGGLTNQPQHF. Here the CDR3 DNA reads TGTGCCAGCAGCCGCAAGGGAGGTCTGACCAATCAGCCCCAGCATTTT.

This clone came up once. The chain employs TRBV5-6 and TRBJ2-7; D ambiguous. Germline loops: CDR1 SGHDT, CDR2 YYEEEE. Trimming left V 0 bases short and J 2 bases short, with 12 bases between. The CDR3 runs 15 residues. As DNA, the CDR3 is TGTGCCAGCAGCTTGGTGGGCGCCCAAACCTACGAGCAGTACGTC. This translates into CASSLVGAQTYEQYV.

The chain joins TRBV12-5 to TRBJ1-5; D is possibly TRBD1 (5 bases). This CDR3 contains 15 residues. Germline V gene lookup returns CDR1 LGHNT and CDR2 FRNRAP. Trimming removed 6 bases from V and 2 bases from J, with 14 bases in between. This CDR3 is CASGRPGVGNQPQHF. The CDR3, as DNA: TGTGCTAGTGGCCGTCCGGGGGTTGGCAATCAGCCCCAGCATTTT.

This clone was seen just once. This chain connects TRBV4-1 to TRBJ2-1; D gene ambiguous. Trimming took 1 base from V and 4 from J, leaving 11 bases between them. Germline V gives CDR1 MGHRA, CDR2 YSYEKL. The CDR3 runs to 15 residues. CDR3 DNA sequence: TGCGCCAGCAGCCAAGCGGAGTTAACTTACAATGAGCAGTTCTTC. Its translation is CASSQAELTYNEQFF.